This is a list of T cell receptor beta chains from one sample in a study of Ad26.COV2.S vaccination and SARS-CoV-2 variants. Generated by immunoSEQ multiplex PCR, the TCRdb table keeps only in-frame clones and is missing some. Of about 420,000 clones listed, 70% to 90% are singletons. The sample in question was peripheral blood, obtained in a trial of Ad26.COV2.S vaccine versus placebo. These TCRs come from a person aged 18-60 years who received the Ad26.COV2.S COVID-19 vaccine or a placebo. Each CDR3 is given with its conserved first and last residue. Each record gives: CDR3 length, V gene, D gene, clone size, J gene, CDR3 protein, CDR3 DNA. D genes are given only for firm matches. Size values are once, few and many counts, or a class for expanded clones, and some rows have none.

14	TRBV6-4	TRBD1	once	TRBJ2-5	CASRPRTGWETQYF	TGTGCCAGCAGACCCAGGACAGGGTGGGAGACCCAGTACTTC
14	TRBV6-5	-	-	TRBJ2-4	CASRGGLAKNIQYF	TGTGCCAGCAGGGGGGGACTAGCCAAAAACATTCAGTACTTC
16	TRBV6-5	TRBD1	-	TRBJ2-7	CASSYSRVDRGYEQYF	TGTGCCAGCAGTTACTCGCGTGTCGACAGGGGATACGAGCAGTACTTC
14	TRBV27	TRBD1	-	TRBJ1-1	CASSSNRGPTEAFF	TGTGCCAGCAGTTCTAACAGGGGGCCCACTGAAGCTTTCTTT
15	TRBV6-5	TRBD2	-	TRBJ2-7	CASSPGDRGGADQYF	TGTGCCAGCAGTCCTGGGGATCGCGGGGGGGCGGATCAGTACTTC
13	TRBV27	-	few	TRBJ2-7	CASSLSAGSEQYF	TGTGCCAGCAGTTTATCCGCTGGGTCCGAGCAGTACTTC
12	TRBV15	-	-	TRBJ1-3	CATVGGGNTIYF	TGTGCCACCGTTGGTGGTGGAAACACCATATATTTT
14	TRBV6-5	-	-	TRBJ1-2	CASSPPAEDYGYTF	TGTGCCAGCAGCCCCCCTGCCGAGGACTATGGCTACACCTTC
13	TRBV24-1	-	-	TRBJ2-2	CATSGPGAGELFF	TGTGCCACCAGTGGGCCGGGGGCCGGGGAGCTGTTTTTT
16	TRBV6-2/TRBV6-3	-	once	TRBJ2-7	CASSYRSERVTYEQYF	TGTGCCAGCAGTTACCGTTCGGAGAGGGTTACGTACGAGCAGTACTTC
13	TRBV11-3	-	-	TRBJ2-3	CASSLGDPDTQYF	TGTGCCAGCAGCTTAGGGGACCCAGATACGCAGTATTTT
15	TRBV2	-	-	TRBJ2-3	CARGELTQNTDTQYF	TGTGCCAGGGGGGAACTGACACAGAATACAGATACGCAGTATTTT
14	TRBV11-2	-	-	TRBJ1-3	CASSFRISGNTIYF	TGTGCCAGCAGCTTCAGAATCTCTGGAAACACCATATATTTT
15	TRBV7-9	-	-	TRBJ2-1	CASSNEARGSNEQFF	TGTGCCAGCAGCAACGAGGCTAGGGGATCGAATGAGCAGTTCTTC
12	TRBV2	-	-	TRBJ1-1	CASTEESAEAFF	TGTGCCAGCACGGAGGAGAGCGCTGAAGCTTTCTTT
15	TRBV7-6	TRBD1	-	TRBJ2-2	CASSRTGGKTGELFF	TGTGCCAGCAGCCGGACAGGGGGGAAGACCGGGGAGCTGTTTTTT
16	TRBV5-1	-	once	TRBJ1-6	CASSLGQAGYNSPLHF	TGCGCCAGCAGCTTGGGGCAGGCCGGATATAATTCACCCCTCCACTTT
15	TRBV5-8	TRBD2	once	TRBJ2-3	CASSSDLAGAYTQYF	TGTGCCAGCAGCTCGGATCTAGCGGGGGCCTATACGCAGTATTTT
14	TRBV5-6	TRBD1	once	TRBJ1-5	CASSLGQGGQPQHF	TGTGCCAGCAGCTTGGGGCAGGGGGGACAGCCCCAGCATTTT
14	TRBV5-1	-	-	TRBJ2-3	CASSWRTDTDTQYF	TGCGCCAGCAGCTGGAGGACAGATACAGATACGCAGTATTTT
16	TRBV5-6	TRBD1	-	TRBJ2-6	CASSQRRGTGANVLTF	TGTGCCAGCAGCCAGCGCAGGGGGACCGGGGCCAACGTCCTGACTTTC
14	TRBV7-3	-	-	TRBJ2-3	CASSLRDGLGTQYF	TGTGCCAGCAGCTTACGCGACGGCTTGGGGACGCAGTATTTT
15	TRBV3-1/TRBV3-2	-	-	TRBJ1-2	CASSHQSRADYGYTF	TGTGCCAGCAGCCACCAGAGTCGGGCAGACTATGGCTACACCTTC
14	TRBV6-4	TRBD1	once	TRBJ2-1	CASSVGRQGNEQFF	TGTGCCAGCAGTGTAGGGAGACAGGGTAATGAGCAGTTCTTC
13	TRBV24-1	-	-	TRBJ2-5	CATSDLTRVTQYF	TGTGCCACCAGTGATTTAACCCGAGTGACCCAGTACTTC
12	TRBV5-4	-	-	TRBJ1-4	CASSSYGQKLFF	TGTGCCAGCAGCTCGTACGGCCAAAAACTGTTTTTT
13	TRBV10-3	-	-	TRBJ1-2	CAITQLGGYGYTF	TGTGCCATCACCCAGTTAGGGGGATATGGCTACACCTTC
14	TRBV5-1	-	-	TRBJ2-2	CASSPPIDTGELFF	TGCGCCAGCAGCCCACCGATTGACACCGGGGAGCTGTTTTTT
15	TRBV20-1	-	-	TRBJ2-2	CSASVVNTNTGELFF	TGCAGTGCTAGTGTGGTGAACACGAACACCGGGGAGCTGTTTTTT
16	TRBV5-1	TRBD1	-	TRBJ2-1	CASSLRGTGRPSEQFF	TGCGCCAGCAGCTTGCGCGGGACAGGTAGACCGAGTGAGCAGTTCTTC
17	TRBV7-9	TRBD2	-	TRBJ2-5	CASSFPSGGPYQETQYF	TGTGCCAGCAGCTTCCCTAGCGGGGGACCGTACCAAGAGACCCAGTACTTC
14	TRBV27	TRBD1	-	TRBJ2-2	CASSRTGFSGELFF	TGTGCCAGCAGCCGGACAGGGTTCTCCGGGGAGCTGTTTTTT
19	TRBV18	-	-	TRBJ2-3	CASSPRFAVPSSSTDTQYF	TGTGCCAGCTCACCACGGTTCGCGGTGCCCTCCTCAAGCACAGATACGCAGTATTTT
13	TRBV12-3/TRBV12-4	-	-	TRBJ2-3	CASSLGLTDTQYF	TGTGCCAGCAGTTTGGGACTGACAGATACGCAGTATTTT
16	TRBV5-1	TRBD1	-	TRBJ2-7	CASSLAAGQVTYEQYF	TGCGCCAGCAGCTTGGCCGCGGGACAGGTAACCTACGAGCAGTACTTC
15	TRBV7-2	-	-	TRBJ2-7	CASSLGVGDSYEQYF	TGTGCCAGCAGCTTAGGGGTCGGGGACTCCTACGAGCAGTACTTC
15	TRBV5-1	-	-	TRBJ1-1	CASSPHGAGDTEAFF	TGCGCCAGCAGCCCCCATGGGGCTGGGGACACTGAAGCTTTCTTT
15	TRBV7-9	-	-	TRBJ2-7	CASSKNSGAGTGQYF	TGTGCCAGCAGCAAGAATTCCGGGGCCGGGACCGGGCAGTACTTC
15	TRBV5-5	TRBD1	-	TRBJ2-2	CASSWTGGNTGELFF	TGTGCCAGCAGCTGGACAGGGGGCAACACCGGGGAGCTGTTTTTT